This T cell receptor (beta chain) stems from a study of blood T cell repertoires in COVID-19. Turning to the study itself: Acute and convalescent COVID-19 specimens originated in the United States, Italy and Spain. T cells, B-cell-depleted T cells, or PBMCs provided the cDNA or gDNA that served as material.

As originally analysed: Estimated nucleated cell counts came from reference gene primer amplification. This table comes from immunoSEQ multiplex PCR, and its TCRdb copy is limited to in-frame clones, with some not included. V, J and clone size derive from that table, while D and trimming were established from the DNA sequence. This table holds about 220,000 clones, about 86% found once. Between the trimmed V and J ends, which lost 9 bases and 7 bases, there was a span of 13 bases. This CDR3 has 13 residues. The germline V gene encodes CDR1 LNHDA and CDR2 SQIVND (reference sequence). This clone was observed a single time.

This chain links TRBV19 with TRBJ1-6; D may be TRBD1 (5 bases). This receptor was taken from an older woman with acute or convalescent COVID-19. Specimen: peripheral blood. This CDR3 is CASAPGVNSPLHF. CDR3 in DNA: TGTGCCAGCGCCCCGGGGGTAAATTCACCCCTCCACTTT. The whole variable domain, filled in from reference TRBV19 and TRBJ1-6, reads DGGITQSPKYLFRKEGQNVTLSCEQNLNHDAMYWYRQDPGQGLRLIYYSQIVNDFQKGDIAEGYSVSREKKESFPLTVTSAQKNPTAFYLCASAPGVNSPLHFGNGTRLTVT.